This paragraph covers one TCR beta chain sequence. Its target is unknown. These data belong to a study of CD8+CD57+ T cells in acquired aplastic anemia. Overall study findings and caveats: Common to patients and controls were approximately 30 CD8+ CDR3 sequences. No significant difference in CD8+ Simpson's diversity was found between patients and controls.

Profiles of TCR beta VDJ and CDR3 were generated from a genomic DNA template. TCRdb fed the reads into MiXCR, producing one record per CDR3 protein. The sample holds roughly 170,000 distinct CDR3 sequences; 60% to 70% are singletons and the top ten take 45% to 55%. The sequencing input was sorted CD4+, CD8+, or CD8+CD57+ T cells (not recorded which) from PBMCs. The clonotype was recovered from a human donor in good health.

The CDR3 is CAISESTGATEAFF. The CDR3 DNA reads as TGTGCCATCAGTGAGTCTACGGGCGCCACTGAAGCTTTCTTT. This chain joins TRBV10-3 and TRBJ1-1, with unresolved D. The V end was cut by 0 bases, the J end by 4 bases, with 9 bases between. The germline V gene encodes CDR1 ENHRY and CDR2 SYGVKD. The CDR3 is 14 amino acids.